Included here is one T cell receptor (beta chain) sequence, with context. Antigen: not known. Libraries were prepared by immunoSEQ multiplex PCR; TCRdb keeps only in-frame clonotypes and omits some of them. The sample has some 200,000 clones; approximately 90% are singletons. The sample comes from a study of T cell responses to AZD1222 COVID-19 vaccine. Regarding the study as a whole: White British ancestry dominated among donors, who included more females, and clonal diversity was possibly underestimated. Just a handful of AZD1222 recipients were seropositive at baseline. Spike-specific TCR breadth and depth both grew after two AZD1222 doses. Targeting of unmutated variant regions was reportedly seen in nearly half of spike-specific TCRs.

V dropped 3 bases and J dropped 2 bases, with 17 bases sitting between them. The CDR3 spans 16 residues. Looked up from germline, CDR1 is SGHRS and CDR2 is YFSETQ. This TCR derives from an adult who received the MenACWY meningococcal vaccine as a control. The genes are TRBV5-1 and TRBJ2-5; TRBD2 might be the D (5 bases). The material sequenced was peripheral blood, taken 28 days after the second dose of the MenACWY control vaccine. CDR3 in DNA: TGCGCCAGCAGCTCAGGACTTCGAGGTCCTCAAGAGACCCAGTACTTC. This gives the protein CASSSGLRGPQETQYF.